The 14 T cell receptor beta chains given below trace back to one sample, sequenced in a study of blood T cell repertoires in COVID-19 (dated by TCRdb to 2020 to 2021). Receptor amplification or capture employed the immunoSEQ multiplex PCR assay. This immuneACCESS table, as held by TCRdb, lists in-frame sequences with V and J called but not all clones. Of the missing ones, under half trace to an unresolved V gene in checked studies; the others have no known cause. This sample holds approximately 260,000 clones; 70% to 90% were observed only once. 6.6% of the sample is taken by the ten largest. The sequenced sample was PBMCs or T cells enriched from blood (not recorded which). Every receptor here comes from a woman in her fifties or sixties who had been exposed to COVID-19.

This chain connects TRBV14 to TRBJ1-2; no firm D call. The germline V gene has CDR1 SGHDN and CDR2 FVKESK. Trimming cost V 2 bases and J 4 bases, with 14 bases left between them. This CDR3 has 15 residues. The CDR3: CASSQLDEGGYGYTF. CDR3 nucleotides: TGTGCCAGCAGCCAACTGGACGAGGGTGGCTATGGCTACACCTTC.

Comment on this clone: The same CDR3 is also encoded by other DNA sequences in this sample. The rearrangement uses TRBV12-3 or TRBV12-4 and TRBJ1-1; tentative D call: TRBD1 (5 bases). The CDR3 length is 13 residues. Trimming took 5 bases from V and 0 from J, leaving 7 bases between them. The CDR3 DNA is TGTGCCAGCAGTCGGGGGGTGAACACTGAAGCTTTCTTT. Residues: CASSRGVNTEAFF.

The chain uses TRBV6-5 and TRBJ1-3; tentative D call: TRBD1 (5 bases). The CDR3 is 15 amino acids. Deletions cut 6 bases from V and 7 bases from J, with 19 bases between. CDR1 is MNHEY and CDR2 is SVGAGI in the germline V gene. The CDR3 DNA follows: TGTGCCAGCAGGGCACGGGGGTTCGGCGGGAACACCATATATTTT. Translated, it gives CASRARGFGGNTIYF.

This clone was detected a few times. This chain uses TRBV7-2 with TRBJ1-1, with D maybe TRBD1 (5 bases). The CDR3 has 15 amino acids. The V and J ends lost 5 bases and 1 base respectively, with 14 bases between them. Germline CDR1 and CDR2: SGHTA and FQGNSA. CDR3 sequence (DNA): TGTGCCAGCAGCGAGGTGGGGGGGACGAACACTGAAGCTTTCTTT. Amino acid sequence: CASSEVGGTNTEAFF. Full variable domain (rest looked up from reference TRBV7-2 and TRBJ1-1): GAGVSQSPSNKVTEKGKDVELRCDPISGHTALYWYRQSLGQGLEFLIYFQGNSAPDKSGLPSDRFSAERTGGSVSTLTIQRTQQEDSAVYLCASSEVGGTNTEAFFGQGTRLTVV.

This chain links TRBV7-2 with TRBJ2-3, with TRBD2 matching 13 bases. This CDR3 is built from 16 residues. Trimming cost V 4 bases and J 3 bases; bases outside gene matches: 4. Germline loops: CDR1 SGHTA, CDR2 FQGNSA. The CDR3, as DNA: TGTGCCAGCAGCTCGGGACTAGCGGGGAGAACAGATACGCAGTATTTT. Translating gives CASSSGLAGRTDTQYF.

V is TRBV5-1 and J is TRBJ2-1; weak D call: TRBD2 (5 bases). The CDR3 extends over 14 amino acids. Germline CDR1 and CDR2: SGHRS and YFSETQ. V gave up 7 bases and J gave up 8 bases, with 19 bases separating them. The CDR3 DNA is TGCGCCAGCCGTCCGGCGGGTGAGGACCATGAGCAGTTCTTC. This gives the protein CASRPAGEDHEQFF. Supplemented by reference TRBV5-1 and TRBJ2-1, the full variable domain reads KAGVTQTPRYLIKTRGQQVTLSCSPISGHRSVSWYQQTPGQGLQFLFEYFSETQRNKGNFPGRFSGRQFSNSRSEMNVSTLELGDSALYLCASRPAGEDHEQFFGPGTRLTVL.

The V and J genes are TRBV9 and TRBJ2-1; TRBD2 aligns across 15 bases. Germline loops: CDR1 SGDLS, CDR2 YYNGEE. The CDR3 covers 17 residues. V lost 2 bases and J lost 6; bases outside the gene matches: 6. CDR3 nucleotide sequence: TGTGCCAGCAGCGTCGGGACTAGCGGGGGGAGGGGCAATGAGCAGTTCTTC. Translated: CASSVGTSGGRGNEQFF.

This chain uses TRBV5-4 with TRBJ1-2, with 9 bases matching TRBD1. The germline V gene encodes CDR1 SGHNT and CDR2 YYREEE (reference sequence). The V gene end was trimmed by 3 bases and the J gene end by 0 bases; junction bases not matched to a gene: 3. The CDR3 extends over 15 amino acids. As DNA, the CDR3 is TGTGCCAGCAGCTCGTACAGGGGGCCTAACTATGGCTACACCTTC. This codes for CASSSYRGPNYGYTF.

The chain combines TRBV6-4 with TRBJ1-1; D unresolved. V was clipped by 0 bases and J by 4 bases, with 9 bases between them. Per germline, CDR1 MRHNA and CDR2 SNTAGT. The CDR3 totals 14 residues. The CDR3 DNA reads TGTGCCAGCAGTGACTCAGGAGTCGGCACTGAAGCTTTCTTT. Translated: CASSDSGVGTEAFF.

CDR3 bases: TGTGCCAGCAGACTCCCGGGTTATAATGAGCAGTTCTTC. It encodes CASRLPGYNEQFF. The V and J genes are TRBV27 and TRBJ2-1, with D hard to call. Per the germline V gene, CDR1 is MNHEY and CDR2 is SMNVEV (reference sequence). CDR3 length: 13 residues. V shed 6 bases and J shed 7 bases, with 13 bases lying between them.

The chain recombines TRBV11-2 with TRBJ1-3; D is perhaps TRBD1 (5 bases). Trimming took off 2 bases at V and 2 bases at J, with 13 bases between the two ends. Germline assignment: CDR1 SGHAT and CDR2 FQNNGV. CDR3 size: 16 residues. CDR3 protein: CASSLSGTKAGNTIYF. The CDR3 DNA follows: TGTGCCAGCAGCTTAAGTGGGACTAAGGCTGGAAACACCATATATTTT.

V usage is TRBV30 and J usage is TRBJ1-3; unclear D gene. Germline V CDR1 and CDR2: GTSNPN, SVGIG (reference sequence). The CDR3 consists of 13 residues. Trimming took off 2 bases at V and 4 bases at J, with 9 bases between the two ends. CDR3 residues: CAWSNSRGNTIYF. The CDR3 DNA follows: TGTGCCTGGAGTAACAGTCGCGGAAACACCATATATTTT.

The chain carries TRBV4-2 and TRBJ2-7; 14 bases fit TRBD2. With 8 bases clipped from V and 3 bases from J, the junction kept 0 bases outside the gene matches. This CDR3 spans 13 amino acids. Germline V CDR1 and CDR2: LGHNA, YNFKEQ. In DNA, the CDR3 is TGTGCCAGCGGACTAGCGGGGGGCTACGAGCAGTACTTC. Its protein product is CASGLAGGYEQYF.

The chain carries TRBV19 and TRBJ1-6; no definite D call. Germline-derived CDR1 and CDR2 are LNHDA and SQIVND (reference sequence). The V gene lost 10 bases and the J gene lost 0 bases, with 7 bases spanning the gap. CDR3 length equals 13 residues. The CDR3 spells CATASSYNSPLHF. CDR3 bases: TGTGCCACCGCCAGCTCCTATAATTCACCCCTCCACTTT.